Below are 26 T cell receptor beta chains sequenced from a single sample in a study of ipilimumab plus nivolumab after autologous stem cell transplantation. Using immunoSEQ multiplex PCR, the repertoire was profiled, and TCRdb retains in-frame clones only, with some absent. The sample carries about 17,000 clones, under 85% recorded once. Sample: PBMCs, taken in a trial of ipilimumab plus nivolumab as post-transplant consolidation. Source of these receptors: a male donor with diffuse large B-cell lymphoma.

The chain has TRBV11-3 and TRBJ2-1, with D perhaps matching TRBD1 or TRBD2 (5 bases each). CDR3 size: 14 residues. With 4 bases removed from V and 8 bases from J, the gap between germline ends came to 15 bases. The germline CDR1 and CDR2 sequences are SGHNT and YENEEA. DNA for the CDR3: TGTGCCAGCAGCTACCAAAGAGGGGAAGATGAGCAGTTCTTC. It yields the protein CASSYQRGEDEQFF.

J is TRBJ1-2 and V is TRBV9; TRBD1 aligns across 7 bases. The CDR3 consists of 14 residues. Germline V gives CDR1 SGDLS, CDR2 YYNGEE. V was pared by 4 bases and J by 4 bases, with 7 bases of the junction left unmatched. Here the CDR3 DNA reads TGTGCCAGCAGCTCGGCTGGGACAGCCTATGGCTACACCTTC. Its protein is CASSSAGTAYGYTF.

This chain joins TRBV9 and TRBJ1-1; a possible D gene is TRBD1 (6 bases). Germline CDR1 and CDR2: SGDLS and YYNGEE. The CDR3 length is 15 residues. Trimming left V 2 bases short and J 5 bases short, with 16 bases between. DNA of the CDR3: TGTGCCAGCAGCGTTGGGGGGCCGGAGGGGACTGAAGCTTTCTTT. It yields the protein CASSVGGPEGTEAFF.

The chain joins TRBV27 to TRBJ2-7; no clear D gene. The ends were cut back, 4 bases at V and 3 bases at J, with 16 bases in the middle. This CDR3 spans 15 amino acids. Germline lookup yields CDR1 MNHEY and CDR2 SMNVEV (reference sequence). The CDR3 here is CASSSRRVSNYEQYF. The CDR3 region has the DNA TGTGCCAGCAGTTCCCGCCGGGTCTCAAACTACGAGCAGTACTTC.

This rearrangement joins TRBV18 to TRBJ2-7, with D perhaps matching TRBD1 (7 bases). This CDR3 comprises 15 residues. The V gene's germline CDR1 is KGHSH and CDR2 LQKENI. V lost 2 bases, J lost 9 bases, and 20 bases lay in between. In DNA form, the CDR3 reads TGTGCCAGCTCACCATTAAACCGGGAGCCAGGGGGGCAGTACTTC. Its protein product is CASSPLNREPGGQYF.

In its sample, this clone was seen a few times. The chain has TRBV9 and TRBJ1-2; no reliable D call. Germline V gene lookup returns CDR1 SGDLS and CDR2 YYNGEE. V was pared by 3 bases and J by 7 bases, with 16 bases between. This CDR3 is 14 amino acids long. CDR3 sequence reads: CASSGPTWVSGYTF. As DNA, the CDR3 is TGTGCCAGCAGCGGCCCGACATGGGTCTCTGGCTACACCTTC.

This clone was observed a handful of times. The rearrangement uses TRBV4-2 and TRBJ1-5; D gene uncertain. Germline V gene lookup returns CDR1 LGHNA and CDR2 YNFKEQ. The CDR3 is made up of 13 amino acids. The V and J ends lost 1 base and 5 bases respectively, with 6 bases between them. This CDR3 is CASSQGADQPQHF. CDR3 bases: TGTGCCAGCAGCCAAGGTGCGGATCAGCCCCAGCATTTT.

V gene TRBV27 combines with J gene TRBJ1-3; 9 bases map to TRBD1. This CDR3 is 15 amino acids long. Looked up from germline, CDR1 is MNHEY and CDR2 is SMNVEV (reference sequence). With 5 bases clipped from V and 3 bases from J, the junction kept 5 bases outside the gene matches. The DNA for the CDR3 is TGTGCCAGCAGTCTCGGGACAGGGTTTGGAAACACCATATATTTT. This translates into CASSLGTGFGNTIYF.

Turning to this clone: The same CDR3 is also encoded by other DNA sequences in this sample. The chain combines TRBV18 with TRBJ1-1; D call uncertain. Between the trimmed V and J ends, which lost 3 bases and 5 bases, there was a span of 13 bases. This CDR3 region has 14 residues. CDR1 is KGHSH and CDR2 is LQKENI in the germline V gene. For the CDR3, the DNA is TGTGCCAGCTCACCGCGTGTTCGGTTTACTGAAGCTTTCTTT. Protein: CASSPRVRFTEAFF.

The CDR3 sequence: CASTSWGDYNEQYF. As DNA, the CDR3 is TGTGCCAGTACCTCGTGGGGGGATTACAACGAGCAGTACTTC. The genes are TRBV19 and TRBJ2-7, with D possibly being TRBD2 (6 bases). This CDR3 region has 14 residues. CDR1 LNHDA and CDR2 SQIVND come from the germline V gene (reference sequence). V was clipped by 7 bases and J by 5 bases, with 18 bases between them. Full variable domain (rest looked up from reference TRBV19 and TRBJ2-7): DGGITQSPKYLFRKEGQNVTLSCEQNLNHDAMYWYRQDPGQGLRLIYYSQIVNDFQKGDIAEGYSVSREKKESFPLTVTSAQKNPTAFYLCASTSWGDYNEQYFGPGTRLTVT.

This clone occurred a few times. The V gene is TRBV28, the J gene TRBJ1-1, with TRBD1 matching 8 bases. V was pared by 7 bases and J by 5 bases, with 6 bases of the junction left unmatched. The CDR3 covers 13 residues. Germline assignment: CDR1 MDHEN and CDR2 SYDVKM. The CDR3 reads CASTVQGATEAFF. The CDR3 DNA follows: TGTGCCAGCACTGTTCAGGGGGCGACTGAAGCTTTCTTT.

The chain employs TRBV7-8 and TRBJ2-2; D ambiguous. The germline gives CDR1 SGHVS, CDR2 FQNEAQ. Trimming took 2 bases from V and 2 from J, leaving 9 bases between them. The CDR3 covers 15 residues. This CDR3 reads CASSLIIQNTGELFF. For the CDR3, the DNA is TGTGCCAGCAGCTTAATTATCCAAAACACCGGGGAGCTGTTTTTT.

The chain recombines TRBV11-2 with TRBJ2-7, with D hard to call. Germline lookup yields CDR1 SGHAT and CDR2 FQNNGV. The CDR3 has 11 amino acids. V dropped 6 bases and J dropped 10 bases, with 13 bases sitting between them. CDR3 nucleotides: TGTGCCAGCAGTCCTGGACCCACTCAGTACTTC. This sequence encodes CASSPGPTQYF.

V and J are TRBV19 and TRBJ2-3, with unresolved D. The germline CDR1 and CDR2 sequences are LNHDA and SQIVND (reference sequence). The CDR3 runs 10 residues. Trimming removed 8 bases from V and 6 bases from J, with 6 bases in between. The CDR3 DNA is TGTGCCAGTGGTCGGGATACGCAGTATTTT. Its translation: CASGRDTQYF.

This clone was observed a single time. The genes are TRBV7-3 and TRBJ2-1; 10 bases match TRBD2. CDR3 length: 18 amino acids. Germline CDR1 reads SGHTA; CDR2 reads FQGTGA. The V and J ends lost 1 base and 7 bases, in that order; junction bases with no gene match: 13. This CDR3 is CASSLNSWKREGLNEQFF. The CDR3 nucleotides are TGTGCCAGCAGCTTAAATTCTTGGAAGCGGGAGGGTTTAAATGAGCAGTTCTTC.

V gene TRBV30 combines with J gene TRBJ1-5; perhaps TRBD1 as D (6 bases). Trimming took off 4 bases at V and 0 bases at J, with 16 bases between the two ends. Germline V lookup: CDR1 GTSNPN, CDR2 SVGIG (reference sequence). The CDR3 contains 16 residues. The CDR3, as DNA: TGTGCCTGGACGCTTGGACAGCTTAATAGCAATCAGCCCCAGCATTTT. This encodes CAWTLGQLNSNQPQHF.

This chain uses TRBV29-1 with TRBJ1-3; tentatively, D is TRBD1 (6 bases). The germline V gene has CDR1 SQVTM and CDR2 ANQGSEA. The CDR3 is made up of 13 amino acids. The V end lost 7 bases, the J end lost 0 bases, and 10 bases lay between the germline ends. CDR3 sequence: CSAEQGSGNTIYF. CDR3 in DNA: TGCAGCGCCGAACAGGGCTCTGGAAACACCATATATTTT.

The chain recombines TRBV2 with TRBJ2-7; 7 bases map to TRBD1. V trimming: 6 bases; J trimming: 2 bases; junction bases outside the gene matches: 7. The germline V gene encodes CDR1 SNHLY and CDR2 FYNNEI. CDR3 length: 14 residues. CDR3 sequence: CASSPETGPYEQYF. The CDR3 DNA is TGTGCCAGCAGCCCCGAGACAGGGCCCTACGAGCAGTACTTC.

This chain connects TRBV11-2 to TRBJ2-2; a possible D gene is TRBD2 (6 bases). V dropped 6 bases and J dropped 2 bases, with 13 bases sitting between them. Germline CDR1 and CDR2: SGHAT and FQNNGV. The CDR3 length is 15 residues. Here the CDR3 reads CASRPPGLNTGELFF. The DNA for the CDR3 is TGTGCCAGCAGGCCTCCGGGACTTAACACCGGGGAGCTGTTTTTT.

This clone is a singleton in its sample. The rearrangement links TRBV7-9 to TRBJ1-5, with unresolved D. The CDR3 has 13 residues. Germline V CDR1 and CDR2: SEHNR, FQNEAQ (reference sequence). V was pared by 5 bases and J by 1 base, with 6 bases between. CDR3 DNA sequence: TGTGCCAGCAGCCCGGGGAGCAATCAGCCCCAGCATTTT. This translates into CASSPGSNQPQHF.

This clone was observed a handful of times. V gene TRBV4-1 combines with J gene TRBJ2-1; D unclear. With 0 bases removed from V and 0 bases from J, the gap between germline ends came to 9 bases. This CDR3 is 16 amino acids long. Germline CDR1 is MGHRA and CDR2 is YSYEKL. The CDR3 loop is CASSQEKQSSYNEQFF. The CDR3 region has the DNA TGCGCCAGCAGCCAAGAAAAACAGAGCTCCTACAATGAGCAGTTCTTC.

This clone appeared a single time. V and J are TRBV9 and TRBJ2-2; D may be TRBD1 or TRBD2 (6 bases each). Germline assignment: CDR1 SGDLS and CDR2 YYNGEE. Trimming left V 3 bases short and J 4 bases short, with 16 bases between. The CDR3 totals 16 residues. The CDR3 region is CASSGSGGLVTGELFF. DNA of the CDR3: TGTGCCAGCAGCGGGAGTGGGGGGCTTGTCACCGGGGAGCTGTTTTTT.

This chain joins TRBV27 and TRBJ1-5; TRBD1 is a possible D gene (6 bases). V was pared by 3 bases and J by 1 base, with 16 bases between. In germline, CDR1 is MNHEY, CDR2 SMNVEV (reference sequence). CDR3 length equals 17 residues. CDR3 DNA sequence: TGTGCCAGCAGTTTGTTATCCTCAGGGGCCAGCAATCAGCCCCAGCATTTT. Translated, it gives CASSLLSSGASNQPQHF.

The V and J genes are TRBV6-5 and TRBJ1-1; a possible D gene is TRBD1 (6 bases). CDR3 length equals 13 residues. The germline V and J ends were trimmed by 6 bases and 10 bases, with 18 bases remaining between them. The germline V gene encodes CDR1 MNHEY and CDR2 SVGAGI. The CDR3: CASRAGTMSTAFF. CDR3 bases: TGTGCCAGCAGAGCCGGGACAATGAGCACAGCTTTCTTT.

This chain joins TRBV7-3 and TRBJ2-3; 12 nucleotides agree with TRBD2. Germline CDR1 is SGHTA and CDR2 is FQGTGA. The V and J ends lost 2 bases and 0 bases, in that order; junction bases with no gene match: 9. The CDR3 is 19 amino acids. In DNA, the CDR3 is TGTGCCAGCAGCTTACGACCCCTAGCGGGGGGGCCTAGCACAGATACGCAGTATTTT. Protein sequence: CASSLRPLAGGPSTDTQYF.

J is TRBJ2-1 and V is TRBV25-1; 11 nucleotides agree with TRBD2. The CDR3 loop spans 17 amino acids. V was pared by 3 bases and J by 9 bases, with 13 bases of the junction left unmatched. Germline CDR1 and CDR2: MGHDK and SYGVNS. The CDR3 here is CASSDALAGGLSGEQFF. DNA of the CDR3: TGTGCCAGCAGTGATGCTCTAGCGGGAGGTCTAAGCGGTGAGCAGTTCTTC.